The sequence of this T cell receptor beta chain was determined in a study of spatial heterogeneity in lung cancer. Background on the study: The study observed each unique TCR and UMI combination more than ten times on average in raw reads. Study-wide results and limits: Intratumoral expanded alpha and beta TCR counts were found to track tumor mutation counts. Tumor T-cell coverage was an estimated 7% or so for alpha and roughly 12% for beta chains.

Stated time point: sample taken at primary tumor resection. Whole RNA, which was extracted from tumor, nontumor lung tissue or frozen PBMC, was sequenced without any cell sorting. Many counts were recorded for this clonotype. Its specificity is not known. Each CDR3 protein gets one entry after TCRdb re-called the 5' RACE reads with MiXCR. The sample carries more than 4,000 distinct CDR3 sequences, 7.4% recorded once. The CDR3 length is 14 residues. Germline CDR1 is MNHEY and CDR2 is SVGAGI. V lost 2 bases to trimming and J lost 7 bases; unmatched junction nucleotides: 2. V usage is TRBV6-5 and J usage is TRBJ2-1; 10 bases fit TRBD1. Specimen: lung tumor tissue, collected at surgery. The receptor's source is a male donor with early-stage non-small cell lung cancer. The CDR3 DNA follows: TGTGCCAGCAGTTACAGGACAGGGGGGAATGAGCAGTTCTTC. Translating gives CASSYRTGGNEQFF.